This passage covers 31 T cell receptor beta chains from one sample sequenced in a study of Graves' ophthalmopathy and Graves' hyperthyroidism. From RNA, the CDR3 regions of TCR beta chains were amplified and sequenced. Second-round multiplex PCR followed a first-round RT-PCR using HTBI primers. Each CDR3 protein is one row after TCRdb ran MiXCR on the multiplex PCR reads. Among roughly 350,000 distinct CDR3 sequences listed, 15% to 20% were seen once. Sequenced: peripheral blood. Receptors were obtained from an adult woman with stable Graves' hyperthyroidism.

This clonotype was found many times. The chain is built from TRBV28 and TRBJ2-7; 8 bases match TRBD1. The CDR3 totals 14 residues. The V gene end was trimmed by 6 bases and the J gene end by 4 bases; junction bases not matched to a gene: 8. Germline V gives CDR1 MDHEN, CDR2 SYDVKM. CDR3 DNA: TGTGCCAGCAGCCGCCCACAGGGGGGTTACGAGCAGTACTTC. It is translated as CASSRPQGGYEQYF.

About this clonotype itself: Being one base from a much bigger clone, this may be a read error. The V gene is TRBV27, the J gene TRBJ1-6; 8 bases are a match to TRBD1. CDR1 and CDR2 (germline): MNHEY, SMNVEV (reference sequence). The CDR3 runs 14 residues. The CDR3 loop is CASSLRQGNSSLHF. CDR3 in DNA: TGTGCCAGCAGTTTAAGACAGGGGAATTCATCCCTCCACTTT.

The sample holds many counts of this clonotype. The chain employs TRBV6-5 and TRBJ1-2; 9 nucleotides match TRBD1. The CDR3 is 16 amino acids. V lost 6 bases and J lost 0; bases outside the gene matches: 8. From germline, CDR1 is MNHEY and CDR2 SVGAGI. The DNA of the CDR3 is TGTGCCAGCAGAAGGGACAGGGTAGGAGCTAACTATGGCTACACCTTC. Residues: CASRRDRVGANYGYTF.

This clonotype was seen repeatedly, ten times or more. This chain uses TRBV6-5 with TRBJ2-5; 7 bases are a match to TRBD2. Germline V gene lookup returns CDR1 MNHEY and CDR2 SVGAGI. This CDR3 is built from 16 residues. J lost 2 bases, V lost 5 bases, and 11 bases had no gene match. CDR3 DNA sequence: TGTGCCAGCAGTAGGACTAGTCCCAACACACAAGAGACCCAGTACTTC. The encoded protein is CASSRTSPNTQETQYF.

This clonotype was counted ten times or more. The chain couples TRBV6-5 to TRBJ2-7; D is unclear. V lost 2 bases and J lost 7, with 15 bases in between. Germline CDR1 and CDR2: MNHEY and SVGAGI. This CDR3 contains 14 residues. CDR3 sequence reads: CASSYRPQTIEQYF. The CDR3 region has the DNA TGTGCCAGCAGTTACCGCCCGCAAACGATAGAGCAGTACTTC.

This clonotype was seen many times. The chain couples TRBV5-1 to TRBJ2-2; TRBD2 agrees at 11 bases. V gave up 0 bases and J gave up 2 bases; unmatched junction bases: 9. CDR1 and CDR2 (germline): SGHRS, YFSETQ. CDR3 length: 19 residues. CDR3: CASSLGILAGVRNTGELFF. The CDR3 nucleotides are TGCGCCAGCAGCTTGGGGATACTAGCGGGAGTCCGCAACACCGGGGAGCTGTTTTTT.

This clonotype was observed a handful of times. The chain employs TRBV11-2 and TRBJ2-5, with D perhaps TRBD2 (6 bases). The germline CDR1 and CDR2 sequences are SGHAT and FQNNGV. The CDR3 has 16 residues. V was shortened by 1 base and J by 9 bases, with 21 bases between the two germline ends. This chain's CDR3 is CASSLAPGPPREAQYF. The CDR3 DNA follows: TGTGCCAGCAGCTTAGCTCCGGGACCACCAAGGGAGGCCCAGTACTTC.

This clonotype was counted a few times. The gene calls are TRBV5-5 and TRBJ2-5, with TRBD1 as a possible D gene (6 bases). V dropped 0 bases and J dropped 5 bases, with 17 bases sitting between them. There are 16 residues in the CDR3. Germline CDR1 is SGHKS and CDR2 is YYEKEE (reference sequence). The CDR3 DNA is TGTGCCAGCAGCTTGGGGACAGACTGGTCTTCGGAGACCCAGTACTTC. Its protein product is CASSLGTDWSSETQYF.

This clonotype was observed many times. This rearrangement joins TRBV6-1 to TRBJ1-1, with no clear D. Germline lookup yields CDR1 MNHNS and CDR2 SASEGT. V lost 8 bases and J lost 1, with 8 bases in between. The CDR3 loop spans 12 amino acids. DNA for the CDR3: TGTGCCAGCGAACGGGAGAACACTGAAGCTTTCTTT. Its translation is CASERENTEAFF.

The chain employs TRBV18 and TRBJ2-1; the match to TRBD2 covers 8 bases. CDR3 length equals 14 residues. V gave up 6 bases and J gave up 8 bases; unmatched junction bases: 9. From germline, CDR1 is KGHSH and CDR2 LQKENI. For the CDR3, the DNA is TGTGCCAGCTCTCCAGGACTAGCTTTCGATGAGCAGTTCTTC. Protein product: CASSPGLAFDEQFF.

This chain links TRBV27 with TRBJ1-5; possible D gene TRBD1, 6 bases. The ends were cut back, 5 bases at V and 4 bases at J, with 18 bases in the middle. This CDR3 has 16 amino acids. Germline values: CDR1 MNHEY, CDR2 SMNVEV (reference sequence). In DNA, the CDR3 is TGTGCCAGCAGTCCCAATGGGGGCTATCTTAATCAGCCCCAGCATTTT. Translating it yields CASSPNGGYLNQPQHF.

The sample holds many counts of this clonotype. The chain has TRBV29-1 and TRBJ2-7, with 9 bases identical to TRBD1. The germline V gene has CDR1 SQVTM and CDR2 ANQGSEA. Unmatched junction bases numbered 5, after V lost 6 bases and J lost 5 bases. The CDR3 is made up of 12 amino acids. CDR3 sequence: CSVVRTGDEQYF. CDR3 bases: TGCAGCGTCGTCCGGACAGGGGACGAGCAGTACTTC.

The rearrangement links TRBV28 to TRBJ2-7; the D is unclear. The CDR3 totals 13 residues. Germline CDR1 is MDHEN and CDR2 is SYDVKM. Trimming cost V 6 bases and J 0 bases, with 9 bases left between them. CDR3 nucleotides: TGTGCCAGCAGGTGGCAGAGCTCCTACGAGCAGTACTTC. Residues: CASRWQSSYEQYF.

Turning to this clonotype: One junction end disagrees with the germline gene, perhaps due to a read error. V and J are TRBV6-5 and TRBJ2-5, with D possibly matching TRBD2 (7 bases). Germline values: CDR1 MNHEY, CDR2 SVGAGI. This CDR3 is 15 amino acids long. This CDR3 reads CAGSYGGLGSETQYF. For the CDR3, the DNA is TGTGCCGGCAGTTACGGGGGGCTGGGTTCCGAGACCCAGTACTTC.

CDR3 sequence: CASSRPLIGLAETGELFF. CDR3 in DNA: TGTGCCAGCAGCCGTCCACTCATTGGGCTAGCGGAAACCGGGGAGCTGTTTTTT. The V and J genes are TRBV4-2 and TRBJ2-2; 7 nucleotides align to TRBD2. From germline, CDR1 is LGHNA and CDR2 YNFKEQ. The CDR3 contains 18 residues. Trimming at V came to 4 bases and at J to 5 bases, leaving 16 bases not matched to a gene.

The CDR3 bases are TGTGCCAGCAGCTTAGTCCCGCAGGGGCGGACTGAAGCTTTCTTT. Encoded protein: CASSLVPQGRTEAFF. The chain carries TRBV7-2 and TRBJ1-1; tentatively, D is TRBD1 (6 bases). Germline CDR1 reads SGHTA; CDR2 reads FQGNSA. This CDR3 is built from 15 residues. Trimming shortened V by 1 base and J by 5 bases, and 14 bases separated the two germline ends.

This clonotype was observed many times. Lacking the conserved final phenylalanine or tryptophan, this CDR3 likely reflects a read error. The rearrangement joins TRBV4-2 to TRBJ1-2; tentative D call: TRBD1 (5 bases). Trimming pared 0 bases from V and 6 bases from J, leaving 8 bases between. The germline CDR1 and CDR2 sequences are LGHNA and YNFKEQ. The CDR3 totals 13 residues. CDR3 protein: CASSQDRQNGYTL. The CDR3 nucleotides are TGTGCCAGCAGCCAAGATCGACAGAATGGCTACACCCTC.

This clonotype was seen at least ten times. V and J are TRBV7-2 and TRBJ2-4, with 8 bases aligning to TRBD2. There are 14 residues in the CDR3. V was pared by 5 bases and J by 7 bases, with 7 bases of the junction left unmatched. Looked up from germline, CDR1 is SGHTA and CDR2 is FQGNSA. Here the CDR3 DNA reads TGTGCCAGCAGCACAGCGGGAGTTTCGAACATTCAGTACTTC. Translation gives CASSTAGVSNIQYF.

This clonotype was recorded at least ten times. The chain employs TRBV20-1 and TRBJ2-7; D possibly corresponds to TRBD1 (6 bases). V lost 4 bases and J lost 2, with 15 bases in between. This CDR3 has 14 residues. Germline CDR1 is DFQATT and CDR2 is SNEGSKA (reference sequence). CDR3 in amino acids: CSAIIQGGPYEQYF. DNA of the CDR3: TGCAGTGCTATAATACAGGGTGGGCCCTACGAGCAGTACTTC.

This clonotype was counted a few times. V gene TRBV20-1 combines with J gene TRBJ2-4; 13 bases are a match to TRBD2. The CDR3 runs 16 residues. The germline gives CDR1 DFQATT, CDR2 SNEGSKA (reference sequence). The J segment lost 3 bases and the V segment lost 1 base, leaving 3 bases of the junction unmatched. The chain's CDR3 is CSARAGLAGDKNIQYF. The CDR3 DNA reads TGCAGTGCTAGAGCTGGACTAGCGGGGGACAAAAACATTCAGTACTTC.

This clonotype was counted between two and nine times. The genes are TRBV27 and TRBJ2-5, with no clear D. V was pared by 4 bases and J by 7 bases, with 10 bases between. CDR1 MNHEY and CDR2 SMNVEV come from the germline V gene (reference sequence). CDR3 length equals 12 residues. The CDR3 DNA is TGTGCCAGCAGTTCCCGGCTCGGGACCCAGTACTTC. Translating gives CASSSRLGTQYF.

This clonotype was found many times. V and J are TRBV25-1 and TRBJ2-7, with 11 bases lining up with TRBD1. The CDR3 sequence is 16 residues long. Germline lookup yields CDR1 MGHDK and CDR2 SYGVNS. Trimming took 3 bases from V and 4 from J; bases not matched to a gene: 8. Written as DNA, the CDR3 is TGTGCCAGCAGTGAGACGTCGGGACAGGGGGGATACGAGCAGTACTTC. Translating gives CASSETSGQGGYEQYF.

This clonotype was counted at least ten times. The chain has TRBV27 and TRBJ1-5, with TRBD1 as a possible D gene (5 bases). This CDR3 spans 16 amino acids. V was pared by 5 bases and J by 6 bases, with 20 bases between. In germline, CDR1 is MNHEY, CDR2 SMNVEV (reference sequence). Here the CDR3 reads CASSPIGQLLGQPQHF. DNA of the CDR3: TGTGCCAGCAGTCCGATCGGACAACTATTGGGTCAGCCCCAGCATTTT.

This rearrangement joins TRBV27 to TRBJ2-7; tentatively, D is TRBD1 (6 bases). There are 14 residues in the CDR3. Trimming cost V 5 bases and J 4 bases, with 15 bases left between them. The V gene's germline CDR1 is MNHEY and CDR2 SMNVEV (reference sequence). CDR3 loop: CASSLMGHGYEQYF. The CDR3 DNA reads as TGTGCCAGCAGTCTCATGGGACACGGATACGAGCAGTACTTC.

This clonotype showed up just a few times. The genes are TRBV13 and TRBJ2-7, with 9 bases matching TRBD1. The trim removed 5 bases at V and 6 bases at J, leaving 11 bases unmatched. The CDR3 loop spans 15 amino acids. Germline CDR1 PRHDT, CDR2 FYEKMQ (reference sequence). DNA of the CDR3: TGTGCCAGCAGCATAGCCGGGACAGGGTTCTCCGAGCAGTACTTC. This gives the protein CASSIAGTGFSEQYF.

The V call is TRBV20-1, the J call TRBJ2-3; D may correspond to TRBD1 or TRBD2 (5 bases each). The germline V and J ends were trimmed by 5 bases and 3 bases, with 12 bases remaining between them. CDR1 DFQATT and CDR2 SNEGSKA come from the germline V gene (reference sequence). This CDR3 is built from 13 residues. This CDR3 reads CSALGDETDTQYF. CDR3 nucleotide sequence: TGCAGTGCTCTGGGGGACGAGACAGATACGCAGTATTTT.

This clonotype was observed at least ten times. The rearrangement uses TRBV29-1 and TRBJ2-5; D ambiguous. V lost 0 bases and J lost 3, with 11 bases in between. The CDR3 totals 14 residues. Germline CDR1 is SQVTM and CDR2 is ANQGSEA. The CDR3 sequence is CSVEDQAVKETQYF. Written as DNA, the CDR3 is TGCAGCGTTGAAGATCAGGCGGTAAAAGAGACCCAGTACTTC.

The sample holds many counts of this clonotype. This chain uses TRBV5-1 with TRBJ2-7, with a possible D match to TRBD1 (5 bases). The V end lost 0 bases, the J end lost 2 bases, and 9 bases lay between the germline ends. The CDR3 runs to 14 residues. Per the germline V gene, CDR1 is SGHRS and CDR2 is YFSETQ. CDR3 protein: CASSLVQGPYEQYF. The CDR3 nucleotides are TGCGCCAGCAGCTTGGTCCAGGGCCCCTACGAGCAGTACTTC.

This clonotype occurred many times. The chain recombines TRBV12-5 with TRBJ2-7; possibly TRBD1 for D (5 bases). The germline V gene has CDR1 LGHNT and CDR2 FRNRAP. The CDR3 sequence is 15 residues long. Trimming shortened V by 8 bases and J by 3 bases, and 20 bases separated the two germline ends. The CDR3 here is CASKEEGVNYYEQYF. The CDR3 DNA is TGTGCTAGTAAGGAAGAAGGGGTTAACTACTACGAGCAGTACTTC.

This clonotype was seen ten or more times. This sequence joins TRBV15 and TRBJ1-1, with D tentatively TRBD1 (5 bases). The V gene lost 4 bases and the J gene lost 3 bases, with 12 bases spanning the gap. CDR3 length: 14 residues. Per germline, CDR1 LNHNV and CDR2 YYDKDF (reference sequence). The CDR3 is CATSKIWGDTEAFF. As DNA, the CDR3 is TGTGCCACCAGCAAAATTTGGGGGGACACTGAAGCTTTCTTT.

This clonotype came up many times. The chain recombines TRBV19 with TRBJ2-7; 7 positions agree with TRBD2. V dropped 11 bases and J dropped 2; count of bases not matched to a gene: 9. The CDR3 covers 13 residues. The V gene's germline CDR1 is LNHDA and CDR2 SQIVND (reference sequence). The CDR3: CASKGAGPYEQYF. In nucleotides, the CDR3 is TGTGCCTCGAAAGGAGCGGGACCCTACGAGCAGTACTTC.